These 11 T cell receptor beta chains were sequenced from one sample in a study of T cells in Graves' hyperthyroidism and ophthalmopathy. What was amplified from RNA transcripts were TCR beta CDR3 regions. When the TCR CDR3 underwent first-round RT-PCR, the HTBI primer set was used. TCRdb re-derived calls from the multiplex PCR reads in MiXCR, one entry per CDR3 protein. This table has more than 500,000 distinct CDR3 sequences, around 13% appearing once. Sequencing used blood. The receptors derive from a woman between 40 and 50 years old with Graves' hyperthyroidism.

This clonotype has at least ten counts. This CDR3 reads CSARDGQGSEKLFF. In DNA, the CDR3 is TGCAGTGCTAGAGACGGACAGGGGAGTGAAAAACTGTTTTTT. This chain connects TRBV20-1 to TRBJ1-4; 9 positions agree with TRBD1. Germline CDR1 DFQATT, CDR2 SNEGSKA (reference sequence). This CDR3 spans 14 amino acids. V trimming: 0 bases; J trimming: 7 bases; junction bases outside the gene matches: 3.

This clonotype was seen many times. The CDR3 bases are TGTGCCACCAGTGATTCCGGGACAGGGACCTACGAGCAGTACTTC. It yields the protein CATSDSGTGTYEQYF. The chain links TRBV24-1 to TRBJ2-7; 9 nucleotides align to TRBD1. With 2 bases clipped from V and 2 bases from J, the junction kept 3 bases outside the gene matches. CDR3 size: 15 residues. Germline V CDR1 and CDR2: KGHDR, SFDVKD.

This clonotype was seen many times. The gene calls are TRBV19 and TRBJ1-1; tentatively, D is TRBD1 (5 bases). Trimming pared 3 bases from V and 0 bases from J, leaving 11 bases between. Germline V gene sequence: CDR1 LNHDA, CDR2 SQIVND (reference sequence). The CDR3 has 15 amino acids. The CDR3, as DNA: TGTGCCAGTAGTATGATGGACACGATGAACACTGAAGCTTTCTTT. This codes for CASSMMDTMNTEAFF.

This chain connects TRBV19 to TRBJ2-6, with D hard to call. This CDR3 has 16 amino acids. The germline CDR1 and CDR2 sequences are LNHDA and SQIVND (reference sequence). Trimming took off 5 bases at V and 2 bases at J, with 13 bases between the two ends. In DNA, the CDR3 is TGTGCCAGTAGTCGCTTATGGGGAACTGGGGCCAACGTCCTGACTTTC. This encodes CASSRLWGTGANVLTF.

The chain carries TRBV5-1 and TRBJ1-4; D is possibly TRBD1 (5 bases). The CDR3 runs 15 residues. Germline assignment: CDR1 SGHRS and CDR2 YFSETQ. With 0 bases removed from V and 4 bases from J, the gap between germline ends came to 10 bases. The CDR3 DNA reads as TGCGCCAGCAGCTTGGTCCCAGGGATTAATGAAAAACTGTTTTTT. It codes for CASSLVPGINEKLFF.

Ten or more counts support this clonotype. The V call is TRBV28, the J call TRBJ2-6; D is perhaps TRBD1 or TRBD2 (6 bases each). The CDR3 spans 15 residues. V shed 6 bases and J shed 4 bases, with 13 bases lying between them. Germline assignment: CDR1 MDHEN and CDR2 SYDVKM. The CDR3 is CASRVGGSGANVLTF. CDR3 sequence (DNA): TGTGCCAGCAGAGTAGGGGGGTCCGGGGCCAACGTCCTGACTTTC.

This clonotype was seen at least ten times. V is TRBV7-6 and J is TRBJ2-5, with 7 bases matching TRBD2. Germline V gives CDR1 SGHVS, CDR2 FNYEAQ. Trimming at V came to 5 bases and at J to 0 bases, leaving 9 bases not matched to a gene. The CDR3 consists of 16 residues. CDR3 nucleotides: TGTGCCAGCAGCCCCGGTCTGGGGGGGTACCAAGAGACCCAGTACTTC. Amino acid sequence: CASSPGLGGYQETQYF.

This rearrangement joins TRBV6-1 to TRBJ1-2; D is unresolved. The V end lost 6 bases, the J end lost 7 bases, and 15 bases lay between the germline ends. The V gene's germline CDR1 is MNHNS and CDR2 SASEGT. This CDR3 comprises 13 residues. The CDR3 protein is CASSPGPTGGYTF. CDR3 nucleotide sequence: TGTGCCAGCAGCCCAGGACCGACTGGTGGCTACACCTTC.

This clonotype has ten or more counts. V usage is TRBV6-6 and J usage is TRBJ2-4; 10 positions match TRBD1. This CDR3 has 17 residues. The V and J ends lost 2 bases and 6 bases, in that order; junction bases with no gene match: 10. Germline V gives CDR1 MNHNY, CDR2 SVGAGI (reference sequence). The CDR3 nucleotides read TGTGCCAGCAGTTACCGCCGGGGGACAGGGGCCTTAAACATTCAGTACTTC. Translated: CASSYRRGTGALNIQYF.

This chain connects TRBV6-4 to TRBJ2-3; D is possibly TRBD1 (6 bases). Germline lookup yields CDR1 MRHNA and CDR2 SNTAGT. Trimming pared 5 bases from V and 1 base from J, leaving 16 bases between. The CDR3 length is 16 residues. The DNA of the CDR3 is TGTGCCAGCAGTCCCGGGACACTTCGTCGCACAGATACGCAGTATTTT. Protein product: CASSPGTLRRTDTQYF.

This clonotype was recorded many times. The J gene is TRBJ2-3, the V gene TRBV5-1; 10 bases are shared with TRBD2. Germline values: CDR1 SGHRS, CDR2 YFSETQ. The J segment lost 4 bases and the V segment lost 0 bases, leaving 11 bases of the junction unmatched. This CDR3 has 18 amino acids. The CDR3 bases are TGCGCCAGCAGCTTGGGCCTCCTAGCGGGAGTAGTGGCAGATACGCAGTATTTT. This sequence encodes CASSLGLLAGVVADTQYF.